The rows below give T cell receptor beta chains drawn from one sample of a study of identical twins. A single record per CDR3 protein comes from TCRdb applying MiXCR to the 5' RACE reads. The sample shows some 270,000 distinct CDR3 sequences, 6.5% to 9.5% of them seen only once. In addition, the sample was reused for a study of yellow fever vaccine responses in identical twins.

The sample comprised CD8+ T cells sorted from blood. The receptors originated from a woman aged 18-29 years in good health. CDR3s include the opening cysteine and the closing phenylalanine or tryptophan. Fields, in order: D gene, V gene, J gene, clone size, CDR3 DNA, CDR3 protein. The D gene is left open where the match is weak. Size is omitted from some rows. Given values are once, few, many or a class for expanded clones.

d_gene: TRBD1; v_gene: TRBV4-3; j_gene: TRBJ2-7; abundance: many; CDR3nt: TGCGCCAGCAGCCAAGATTCCGGGACAGGGGGCAACGAGCAGTACTTC; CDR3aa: CASSQDSGTGGNEQYF
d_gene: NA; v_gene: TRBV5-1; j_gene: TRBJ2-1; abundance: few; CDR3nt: TGCGCCAGCAGCTTGTATATCTCCTACAATGAGCAGTTCTTC; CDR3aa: CASSLYISYNEQFF
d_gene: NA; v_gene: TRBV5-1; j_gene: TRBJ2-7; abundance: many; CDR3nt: TGCGCCAGCACCGAAGCGGACCTTTACTACGAGCAGTACTTC; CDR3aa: CASTEADLYYEQYF
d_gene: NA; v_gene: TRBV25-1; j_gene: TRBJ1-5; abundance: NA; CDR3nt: TGTGCCAGCAGTACAAATAGCAATCAGCCCCAGCATTTT; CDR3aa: CASSTNSNQPQHF
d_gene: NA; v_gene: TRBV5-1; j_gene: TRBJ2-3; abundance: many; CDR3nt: TGCGCCAGCAGCTTGGAGCGGCTGCGCACAGATACGCAGTATTTT; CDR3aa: CASSLERLRTDTQYF
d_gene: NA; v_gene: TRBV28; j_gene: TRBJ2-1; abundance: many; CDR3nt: TGTGCCAGCAGTTTGGAGGGCATCCTAAATGAGCAGTTCTTC; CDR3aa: CASSLEGILNEQFF
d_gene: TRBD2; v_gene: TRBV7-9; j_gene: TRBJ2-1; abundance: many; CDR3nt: TGTGCCAGCAGCTTAACAACGGCGGGAGAATCCCACAATGAGCAGTTCTTC; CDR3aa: CASSLTTAGESHNEQFF
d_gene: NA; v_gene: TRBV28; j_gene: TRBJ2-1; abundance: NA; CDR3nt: TGTGCCAGCAGTTTAAGCGATGAGCAGTTCTTC; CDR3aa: CASSLSDEQFF
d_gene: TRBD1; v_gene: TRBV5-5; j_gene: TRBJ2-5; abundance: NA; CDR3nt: TGTGCCAGCAGCTTGGAAGGGACAGGGGATCGAGAGACCCAGTACTTC; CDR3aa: CASSLEGTGDRETQYF
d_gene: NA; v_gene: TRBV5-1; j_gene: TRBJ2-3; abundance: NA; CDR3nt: TGCGCCAGCAGCTTGGGTCTGGCAGGCTATCTCACAGATACGCAGTATTTT; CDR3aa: CASSLGLAGYLTDTQYF
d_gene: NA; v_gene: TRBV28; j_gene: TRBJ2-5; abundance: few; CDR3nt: TGTGCCAGCAGCACACAGATTCAAGAGACCCAGTACTTC; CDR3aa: CASSTQIQETQYF
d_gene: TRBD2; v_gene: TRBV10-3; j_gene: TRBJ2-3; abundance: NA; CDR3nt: TGTGCCATCAGTGACCCGCGGACTAGCGGGACAGATACGCAGTATTTT; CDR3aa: CAISDPRTSGTDTQYF
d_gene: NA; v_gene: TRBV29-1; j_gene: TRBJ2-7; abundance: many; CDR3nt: TGCAGCGGTCGGGACCTTGGTTACGAGCAGTACTTC; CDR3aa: CSGRDLGYEQYF
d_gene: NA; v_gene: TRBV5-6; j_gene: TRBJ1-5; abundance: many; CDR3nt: TGTGCCAGCAGCTTGGCGAGTTATAATCAGCCCCAGCATTTT; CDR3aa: CASSLASYNQPQHF
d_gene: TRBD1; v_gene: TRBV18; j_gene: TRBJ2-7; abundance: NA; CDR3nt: TGTGCCAGCTCACAAGGGACAGCCAAATACGAGCAGTACTTC; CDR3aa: CASSQGTAKYEQYF
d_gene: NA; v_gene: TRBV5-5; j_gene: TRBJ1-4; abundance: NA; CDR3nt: TGTGCCAGCAGCTTAACCCTTGCAACTAATGAAAAACTGTTTTTT; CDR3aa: CASSLTLATNEKLFF
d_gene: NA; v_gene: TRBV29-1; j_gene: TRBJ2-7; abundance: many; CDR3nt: TGCAGCGTACGCCGGGACGGCTACGAGCAGTACTTC; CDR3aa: CSVRRDGYEQYF
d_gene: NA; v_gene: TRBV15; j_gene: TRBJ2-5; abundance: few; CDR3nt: TGTGCCACCAGCAGGGCAGCAGAGACCCAGTACTTC; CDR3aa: CATSRAAETQYF
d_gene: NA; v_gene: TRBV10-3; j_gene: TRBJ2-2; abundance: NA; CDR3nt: TGTGCCATCGATGGGACTGACACCGGGGAGCTGTTTTTT; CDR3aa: CAIDGTDTGELFF
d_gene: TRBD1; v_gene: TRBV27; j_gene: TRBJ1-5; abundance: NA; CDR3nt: TGTGCCAGCAGCCCGACAGGGAGTCATCAGCCCCAGCATTTT; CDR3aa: CASSPTGSHQPQHF
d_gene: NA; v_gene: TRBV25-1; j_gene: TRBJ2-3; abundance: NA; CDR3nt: TGTGCCAGCAGTGAACCGGGCGCCCCTCTCGATACGCAGTATTTT; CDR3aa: CASSEPGAPLDTQYF
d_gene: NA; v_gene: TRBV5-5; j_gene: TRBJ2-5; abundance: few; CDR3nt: TGTGCCAGCAGCCAAGGGGTCTTAGAGACCCAGTACTTC; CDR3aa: CASSQGVLETQYF
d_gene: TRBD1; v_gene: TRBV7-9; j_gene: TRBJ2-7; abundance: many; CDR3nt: TGTGCCAGCAGCTTCCCCGGGACAGGGTCCTACGAGCAGTACTTC; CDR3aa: CASSFPGTGSYEQYF
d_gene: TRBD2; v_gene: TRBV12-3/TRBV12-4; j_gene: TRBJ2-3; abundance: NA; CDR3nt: TGTGCCAGCAGTCCAATAAGGACTAGCGGGAGAGTGGATACGCAGTATTTT; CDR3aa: CASSPIRTSGRVDTQYF
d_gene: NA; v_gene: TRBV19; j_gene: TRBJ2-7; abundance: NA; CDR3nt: TGTGCCAGTAGTCTCCGGGACAACCTCTACGAGCAGTACTTC; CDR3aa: CASSLRDNLYEQYF
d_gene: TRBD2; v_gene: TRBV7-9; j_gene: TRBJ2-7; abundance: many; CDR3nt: TGTGCCAGCAGCTTAGCTAGCGGGAGAGGATACGAGCAGTACTTC; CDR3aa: CASSLASGRGYEQYF
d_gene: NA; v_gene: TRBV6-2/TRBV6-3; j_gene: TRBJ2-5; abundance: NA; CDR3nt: TGTGCCAGCAGTTGGAATCTGGGGGAGGACCAAGAGACCCAGTACTTC; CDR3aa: CASSWNLGEDQETQYF
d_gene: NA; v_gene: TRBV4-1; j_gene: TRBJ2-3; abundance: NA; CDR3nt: TGCGCCAGCAGCCAAGATACGGTAGCGGATACGCAGTATTTT; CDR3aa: CASSQDTVADTQYF
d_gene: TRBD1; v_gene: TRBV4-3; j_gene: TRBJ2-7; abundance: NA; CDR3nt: TGCGCCAGCAGCCAAGAACGGGACAGGGCGGCCTACGAGCAGTACTTC; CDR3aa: CASSQERDRAAYEQYF
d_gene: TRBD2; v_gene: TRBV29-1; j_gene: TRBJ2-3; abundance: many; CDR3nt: TGCAGCGTTGTTTCACTAGCGGGAGCAGATACGCAGTATTTT; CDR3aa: CSVVSLAGADTQYF
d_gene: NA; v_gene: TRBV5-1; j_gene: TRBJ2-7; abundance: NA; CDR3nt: TGCGCCAGCAGCTTGGAGCTGTATACCTACGAGCAGTACTTC; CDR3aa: CASSLELYTYEQYF
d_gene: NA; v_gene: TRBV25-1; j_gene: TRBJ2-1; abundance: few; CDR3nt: TGTGCCAGCATAGGAGTATCAGTAGCCGACTCCTACAATGAGCAGTTCTTC; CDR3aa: CASIGVSVADSYNEQFF
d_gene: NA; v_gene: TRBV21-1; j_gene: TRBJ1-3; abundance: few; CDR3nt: TGTGCCAGCAGCAAAGGTTCTGGGGGGCTAAACACCATATATTTT; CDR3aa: CASSKGSGGLNTIYF
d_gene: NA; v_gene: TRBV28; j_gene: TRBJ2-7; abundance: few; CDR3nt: TGTGCCAGCAGTTTATGCACAGAGCACTCCTACGAGCAGTACTTC; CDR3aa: CASSLCTEHSYEQYF
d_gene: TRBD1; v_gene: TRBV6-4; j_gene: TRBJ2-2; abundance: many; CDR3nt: TGTGCCAGCAGCCCAGGGGGCGACACCGGGGAGCTGTTTTTT; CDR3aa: CASSPGGDTGELFF
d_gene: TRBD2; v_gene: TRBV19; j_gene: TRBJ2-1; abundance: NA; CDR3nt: TGTGCCAGTAACGGGGGGGCTTCGGACTACAATGAGCAGTTCTTC; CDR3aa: CASNGGASDYNEQFF
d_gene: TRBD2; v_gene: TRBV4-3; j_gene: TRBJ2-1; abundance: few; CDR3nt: TGCGCCAGCAGCCAAGATGGGGCTAGCGGGAGCAATGAGCAGTTCTTC; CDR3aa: CASSQDGASGSNEQFF
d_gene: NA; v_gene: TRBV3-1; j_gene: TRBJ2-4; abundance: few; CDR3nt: TGTGCCAGCAGCCCTGTCGACCTAGCGCCGAACATTCAGTACTTC; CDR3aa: CASSPVDLAPNIQYF
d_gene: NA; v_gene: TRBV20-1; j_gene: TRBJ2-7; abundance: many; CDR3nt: TGCAGTGCTAGAAGTCTAGCATCCTACGAGCAGTACTTC; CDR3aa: CSARSLASYEQYF
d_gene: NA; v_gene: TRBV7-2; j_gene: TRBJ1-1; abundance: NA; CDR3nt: TGTGCCAGCAGCTTGAGTTTCCCTGAAGCTTTCTTT; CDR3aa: CASSLSFPEAFF
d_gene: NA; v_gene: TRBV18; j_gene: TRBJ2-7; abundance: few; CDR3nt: TGTGCCAGCTCACCCAGGGAGTTGTGGGATGAGCAGTACTTC; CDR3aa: CASSPRELWDEQYF
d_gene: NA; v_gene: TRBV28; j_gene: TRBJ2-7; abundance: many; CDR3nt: TGTGCCAGCAGTTTACTACAGGCCTACGAGCAGTACTTC; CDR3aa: CASSLLQAYEQYF
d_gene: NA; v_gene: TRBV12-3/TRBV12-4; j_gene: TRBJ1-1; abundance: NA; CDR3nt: TGTGCCAGCAAGCCCTTCGGGGGGAACACTGAAGCTTTCTTT; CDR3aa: CASKPFGGNTEAFF
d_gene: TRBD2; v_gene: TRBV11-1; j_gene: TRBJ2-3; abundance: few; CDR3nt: TGTGCCAGCACAGATAGACGGGTAACGGGGGGGGCAGAAGATACGCAGTATTTT; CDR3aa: CASTDRRVTGGAEDTQYF
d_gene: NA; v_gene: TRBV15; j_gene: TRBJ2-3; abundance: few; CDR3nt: TGTGCCACCAGCAGAGAAGGTGGGCCTACCACAGATACGCAGTATTTT; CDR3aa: CATSREGGPTTDTQYF
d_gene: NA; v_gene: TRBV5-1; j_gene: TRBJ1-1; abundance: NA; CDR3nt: TGCGCCAGCAGCTTGTATTTTAGGGGCCCAAACACTGAAGCTTTCTTT; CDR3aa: CASSLYFRGPNTEAFF